This TCR beta chain emerged from a study of shared clonotypes between healthy human individuals. Germline CDR1 is SGHNT and CDR2 is YENEEA. The CDR3 runs 13 residues. V lost 0 bases and J 10 bases, leaving 11 bases between the germline ends. To note about this clone: Its matching antigen is unknown.

Regarding the study as a whole: Estimated richness was generally greater in naive than memory subsets. Represented genetic and exposure-history diversity was restricted by having few donors.

Splitting of each subset's genomic DNA was done evenly across several immunoSEQ plates. This table comes from immunoSEQ multiplex PCR, and its TCRdb copy is limited to in-frame clones, with some not included. The repertoire consists of around 510,000 clones, with approximately 95% occurring once and the leading ten covering about 0.06%. CD4+ cells were split into CD45RA+ naive and CD45RA-negative memory subsets. The chain uses TRBV11-3 and TRBJ2-3, with D possibly matching TRBD2 (5 bases). This receptor was taken from a woman aged 30 to 39 in good health. The sequenced sample was naive CD4+ T cells sorted from blood. Described subset: CD45RA+ positively selected. CDR3 sequence (DNA): TGTGCCAGCAGCTTAGATGTTGGGAGTGCGCAGTATTTT. This codes for CASSLDVGSAQYF.